The clone carrying this TCR beta chain was seen a few times. The antigen is unknown. The source of the sample is a study of response to subunit inactivated influenza vaccine. Points from the study as a whole: The authors offered the suggestion that each seasonal influenza vaccination recruits few new T cells.

TCRdb reprocessed the RT-PCR reads with MiXCR, giving one entry per CDR3 protein. The data contain 180,000 or so distinct CDR3 sequences, about 12% of them singletons. Germline V gene data show CDR1 as MGHRA and CDR2 as YSYEKL. V gave up 4 bases and J gave up 0 bases, with 10 bases separating them. The CDR3 runs 16 residues. These data were likewise used in another study, on T cells expressing NK-cell markers. From that second work: In generating TCR beta cDNA, 5'RACE template switching with UMIs was used. In a group of 5 to 7 donors, dominant NKG2C+ clonotypes represented 1.0-7.0% of CD8+ T cells. Expanded NKG2C+ T cell clones had unclear HCMV specificity.

The sample in question was CD8+ T cells sorted from PBMCs, obtained roughly 12 days after vaccination. The receptor's source is a man aged 45-65 years who received an inactivated influenza vaccine. The chain has TRBV4-1 and TRBJ2-6; D perhaps matches TRBD2 (6 bases). As DNA, the CDR3 is TGCGCCAGCAGCCTCATGGGGGGCTCTGGGGCCAACGTCCTGACTTTC. Translated: CASSLMGGSGANVLTF.